This is a list of T cell receptor beta chains from one sample in a study of blood T cell repertoires in COVID-19. TCRdb's copy holds only in-frame clones and misses some; the assay was immunoSEQ multiplex PCR. The table includes approximately 47,000 clones, approximately 88% detected once. The specimen sequenced was peripheral blood. The origin of the receptors is a human donor with active COVID-19. The donor label of this sample is uncertain. CDR3s include the opening cysteine and the closing phenylalanine or tryptophan.

v_call cdr3_aa
TRBV6-5 CASRQQGEASQPQHF
TRBV11-3 CASSFTSVDQETQYF
TRBV11-2 CASSLVLTSEQFF
TRBV2 CASSAGNTEAFF
TRBV7-9 CASSHVQGGSYEQYF
TRBV30 CAWSVLGASFGNTIYF
TRBV20-1 CSARAGKQFF
TRBV12-5 CASGFASLGAYNEQFF
TRBV5-6 CASSRGQGSRRDTQYF
TRBV10-3 CAISSSLYNEQFF
TRBV6-5 CASSDTFGHGKLFF
TRBV5-6 CASSPKQNPYLYEQYF
TRBV7-9 CASSLLGALGNSPLHF
TRBV11-3 CASSLRYNSPLHF
TRBV5-1 CASSLVAGRNTEAFF
TRBV7-9 CASSRAYRQNDEKLFF
TRBV5-4 CASSELGVSAFF
TRBV13 CASSSPPSGSPEQFF
TRBV6-5 CAGRGGANSPLHF
TRBV5-4 CASSSRLAGGSTDTQYF
TRBV9 CASSYGRDSYNEQFF
TRBV5-6 CASSLAGEGNEKLFF
TRBV18 CASSPLGDSTDTQYF
TRBV5-4 CASSLGLGQGGYEQYF
TRBV6-1 CASSEGGQGTYEQYF
TRBV7-9 CASSPARVATEAFF
TRBV2 CASSEVLAGGATQYF
TRBV5-1 CASSLVDTGELFF
TRBV5-1 CASSLTGTATNEKLFF
TRBV6-5 CASTLTVQAFF
TRBV7-3 CASSRDNSGNTIYF
TRBV4-2 CASSHLGDQSYEQYF
TRBV9 CASSERTGSIGEKLFF
TRBV2 CASLRPRGRTAGEQYF
TRBV27 CASSFGRAGNTIYF
TRBV4-3 CASSQERETGNEQFF
TRBV3-1/TRBV3-2 CASSPKDRSGNQPQHF
TRBV3-1/TRBV3-2 CASSQAVGNQPQHF
TRBV9 CASSVAGQSSYEQYF